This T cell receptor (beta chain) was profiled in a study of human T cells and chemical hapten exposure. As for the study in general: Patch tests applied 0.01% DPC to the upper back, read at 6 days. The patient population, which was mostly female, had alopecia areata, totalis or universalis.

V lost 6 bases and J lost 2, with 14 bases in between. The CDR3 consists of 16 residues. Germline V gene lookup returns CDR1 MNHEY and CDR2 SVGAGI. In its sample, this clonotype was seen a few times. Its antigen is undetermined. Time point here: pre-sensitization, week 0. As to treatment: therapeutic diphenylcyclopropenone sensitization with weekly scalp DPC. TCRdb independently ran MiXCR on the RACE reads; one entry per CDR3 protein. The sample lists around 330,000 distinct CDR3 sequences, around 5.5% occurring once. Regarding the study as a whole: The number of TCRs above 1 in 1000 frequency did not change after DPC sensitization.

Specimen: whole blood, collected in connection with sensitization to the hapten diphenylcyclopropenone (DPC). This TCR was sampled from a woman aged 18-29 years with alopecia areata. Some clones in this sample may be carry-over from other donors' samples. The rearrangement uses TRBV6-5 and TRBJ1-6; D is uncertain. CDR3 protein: CASSRGGPTYNSPLHF. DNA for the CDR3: TGTGCCAGCAGCCGTGGAGGGCCGACCTATAATTCACCCCTCCACTTT.